A single sample is the source of the 26 T cell receptor beta chains below, sequenced in a study of blood T cell repertoires in COVID-19. Profiled with immunoSEQ multiplex PCR; TCRdb holds only in-frame clones, not every one. The table shows under 95,000 clones, with 75% to 85% occurring only once. The sample consisted of peripheral blood. The receptors here all came from a woman older than 75 with acute or convalescent COVID-19.

This clone was counted only a few times. The J gene is TRBJ1-2, the V gene TRBV3-1 (or the pseudogene TRBV3-2), with 7 bases lining up with TRBD1. Germline V gene data show CDR1 as LGHDT and CDR2 as YNNKEL (reference sequence). V was clipped by 7 bases and J by 3 bases; unmatched bases: 11. CDR3 size: 15 residues. The CDR3 region is CASTLGGQADYGYTF. For the CDR3, the DNA is TGTGCCAGCACCTTAGGAGGACAGGCTGACTATGGCTACACCTTC.

This rearrangement joins TRBV4-1 to TRBJ2-7; 8 nucleotides match TRBD2. Trimming cost V 0 bases and J 5 bases; bases outside gene matches: 6. The V gene's germline CDR1 is MGHRA and CDR2 YSYEKL. The CDR3 totals 15 residues. The DNA of the CDR3 is TGCGCCAGCAGCCAAGAGGGCGGGAGGAACCACGAGCAGTACTTC. The encoded protein is CASSQEGGRNHEQYF.

The CDR3 region is CASSYTRLSDTQYF. CDR3 DNA sequence: TGTGCCAGCAGTTACACCAGACTATCAGATACGCAGTATTTT. This chain links TRBV6-5 with TRBJ2-3; D perhaps matches TRBD2 (5 bases). V was trimmed by 2 bases and J by 4 bases, leaving 10 bases between them. Germline V gene sequence: CDR1 MNHEY, CDR2 SVGAGI. There are 14 residues in the CDR3.

The CDR3 bases are TGTGCCAGTAGGGAGGCCCGGGGGAGCAATCAGCCCCAGCATTTT. It codes for CASREARGSNQPQHF. The genes are TRBV19 and TRBJ1-5, with a tentative D call TRBD1 (5 bases). Germline CDR1 and CDR2: LNHDA and SQIVND (reference sequence). V gave up 6 bases and J gave up 1 base, with 13 bases separating them. This CDR3 region has 15 residues.

V is TRBV10-1 and J is TRBJ2-7; possible D gene TRBD2, 5 bases. V lost 4 bases and J lost 7, with 14 bases in between. Germline values: CDR1 WNHNN, CDR2 SYGVQD (reference sequence). The CDR3 runs 13 residues. The CDR3 region is CASSGSPPGEQYF. The CDR3 bases are TGCGCCAGCAGTGGCAGCCCTCCGGGAGAGCAGTACTTC.

In its sample, this clone was seen once. The genes are TRBV28 and TRBJ1-1, with 10 bases that match TRBD1. V lost 5 bases and J lost 4; bases outside the gene matches: 7. CDR1 MDHEN and CDR2 SYDVKM come from the germline V gene. The CDR3 consists of 15 residues. The CDR3 region is CASSAPTGGGTEAFF. The CDR3 DNA sequence: TGTGCCAGCAGTGCGCCGACAGGGGGCGGCACTGAAGCTTTCTTT.

The chain has TRBV5-8 and TRBJ2-5; D uncertain. Germline values: CDR1 SGHTS, CDR2 YDEGEE. V was pared by 0 bases and J by 7 bases, with 10 bases between. The CDR3 loop spans 13 amino acids. This chain's CDR3 is CASSLVTAVTQYF. DNA of the CDR3: TGTGCCAGCAGCTTGGTTACCGCGGTGACCCAGTACTTC.

The chain couples TRBV6-4 to TRBJ2-5; 7 nucleotides match TRBD2. V lost 0 bases and J lost 1; bases outside the gene matches: 2. The CDR3 contains 15 residues. Germline CDR1 reads MRHNA; CDR2 reads SNTAGT. The CDR3 is CASSDSREIQETQYF. The CDR3 DNA reads as TGTGCCAGCAGTGACTCGCGGGAGATCCAAGAGACCCAGTACTTC.

The chain couples TRBV3-1 (or the pseudogene TRBV3-2) to TRBJ2-3, with 11 bases that match TRBD2. There are 15 residues in the CDR3. The V segment lost 4 bases and the J segment 3 bases; nucleotides outside the gene matches: 3. Germline V gene lookup returns CDR1 LGHDT and CDR2 YNNKEL (reference sequence). The CDR3 nucleotides read TGTGCCAGCAGCCTTACTAGCGGGAGTACAGATACGCAGTATTTT. Protein product: CASSLTSGSTDTQYF.

This clone occurred a few times. The chain combines TRBV28 with TRBJ2-3; D uncertain. Germline CDR1 reads MDHEN; CDR2 reads SYDVKM. The CDR3 runs to 13 residues. Trimming stripped 1 base from V and 10 bases from J, with 12 bases between. The chain's CDR3 is CASSLSVARPQYF. The CDR3 bases are TGTGCCAGCAGTTTATCGGTAGCTAGGCCGCAGTATTTT.

The V and J genes are TRBV18 and TRBJ2-2; TRBD2 aligns across 7 bases. V shed 3 bases and J 7 bases; nucleotides not matched to a gene: 5. The CDR3 extends over 14 amino acids. In germline, CDR1 is KGHSH, CDR2 LQKENI. In nucleotides, the CDR3 is TGTGCCAGCTCACCGCGGGAGCGAGGCGGGGAGCTGTTTTTT. This sequence encodes CASSPRERGGELFF.

V and J are TRBV5-1 and TRBJ2-5, with D tentatively TRBD1 or TRBD2 (9 bases each). The CDR3 covers 18 residues. Germline lookup yields CDR1 SGHRS and CDR2 YFSETQ. Trimming left V 4 bases short and J 6 bases short, with 28 bases between. The CDR3 sequence: CASSVGQGFSGRPQTQYF. The DNA for the CDR3 is TGCGCCAGCAGCGTGGGACAGGGCTTTAGCGGGAGACCCCAGACCCAGTACTTC. Based on the CDR3 plus reference TRBV5-1 and TRBJ2-5, the full variable domain is KAGVTQTPRYLIKTRGQQVTLSCSPISGHRSVSWYQQTPGQGLQFLFEYFSETQRNKGNFPGRFSGRQFSNSRSEMNVSTLELGDSALYLCASSVGQGFSGRPQTQYFGPGTRLLVL.

The gene calls are TRBV7-9 and TRBJ2-1, with TRBD2 identical over 11 bases. V was clipped by 7 bases and J by 7 bases; unmatched bases: 6. Looked up from germline, CDR1 is SEHNR and CDR2 is FQNEAQ (reference sequence). This CDR3 contains 14 residues. DNA for the CDR3: TGTGCCAGCACCCTAGCGGGAGGAGGGAATGAGCAGTTCTTC. Its translation is CASTLAGGGNEQFF.

The chain employs TRBV2 and TRBJ1-1; tentative D call: TRBD1 (6 bases). CDR1 and CDR2 (germline): SNHLY, FYNNEI. The CDR3 sequence is 14 residues long. V gave up 10 bases and J gave up 1 base, with 16 bases separating them. CDR3 loop: CATIYRVGNTEAFF. CDR3 DNA sequence: TGTGCCACCATTTACAGGGTTGGGAACACTGAAGCTTTCTTT.

The J gene is TRBJ2-1, the V gene TRBV7-2, with 7 bases matching TRBD2. V was clipped by 3 bases and J by 8 bases; unmatched bases: 7. CDR1 SGHTA and CDR2 FQGNSA come from the germline V gene. The CDR3 is made up of 14 amino acids. CDR3 bases: TGTGCCAGCAGCTTGGGGGGAGGGCCTTATGAGCAGTTCTTC. It yields the protein CASSLGGGPYEQFF.

As DNA, the CDR3 is TGTGCCAGCAGCCAAGAGGCCCCCAACCGTTACGAGCAGTACTTC. This codes for CASSQEAPNRYEQYF. The chain couples TRBV14 to TRBJ2-7; D unresolved. The CDR3 totals 15 residues. Trimming cost V 0 bases and J 4 bases, with 13 bases left between them. Germline V CDR1 and CDR2: SGHDN, FVKESK.

CDR3 sequence: CASSRTSGRAGETQYF. As DNA, the CDR3 is TGTGCCAGCAGCCGGACTAGCGGGAGGGCTGGAGAGACCCAGTACTTC. J is TRBJ2-5 and V is TRBV28, with 15 bases lining up with TRBD2. Germline V gene data show CDR1 as MDHEN and CDR2 as SYDVKM. The CDR3 sequence is 16 residues long. The J segment lost 4 bases and the V segment lost 6 bases, leaving 6 bases of the junction unmatched.

The chain couples TRBV29-1 to TRBJ2-5; a weak D match, TRBD2 (6 bases). The CDR3 is 14 residues long. Germline loops: CDR1 SQVTM, CDR2 ANQGSEA. V lost 4 bases to trimming and J lost 5 bases, with 17 bases between them. The CDR3: CSVVPGVVLETQYF. The CDR3 coding sequence is TGCAGCGTTGTTCCGGGAGTGGTTTTGGAGACCCAGTACTTC. The variable domain in full, with the rest retrieved from reference TRBV29-1 and TRBJ2-5, is SAVISQKPSRDICQRGTSLTIQCQVDSQVTMMFWYRQQPGQSLTLIATANQGSEATYESGFVIDKFPISRPNLTFSTLTVSNMSPEDSSIYLCSVVPGVVLETQYFGPGTRLLVL.

The chain is built from TRBV12-3 or TRBV12-4 and TRBJ1-5; 9 bases align to TRBD1. With 8 bases clipped from V and 5 bases from J, the junction kept 4 bases outside the gene matches. CDR3 length equals 13 residues. The CDR3 DNA follows: TGTGCCAGCCGACAGGGGGTCGATCAGCCCCAGCATTTT. It specifies CASRQGVDQPQHF.

This clone is deemed medium-sized. The J gene is TRBJ1-2, the V gene TRBV2, with a weak D call TRBD1 (5 bases). Germline CDR1 reads SNHLY; CDR2 reads FYNNEI. This CDR3 is 14 amino acids long. With 1 base removed from V and 14 bases from J, the gap between germline ends came to 20 bases. As DNA, the CDR3 is TGTGCCAGCAGTGAAGAGGGCGGGGGTTCGCCTCGTACCTTC. Translating gives CASSEEGGGSPRTF.

The genes are TRBV5-5 and TRBJ1-6; D possibly corresponds to TRBD1 (5 bases). The germline V gene has CDR1 SGHKS and CDR2 YYEKEE (reference sequence). This CDR3 has 16 residues. Trimming stripped 0 bases from V and 8 bases from J, with 15 bases between. The CDR3 DNA sequence: TGTGCCAGCAGCTTGGCCTTGGAAGGGGCCTATTCACCCCTCCACTTT. Amino acid sequence: CASSLALEGAYSPLHF.

V usage is TRBV6-5 and J usage is TRBJ1-5; D not resolved. Trimming left V 4 bases short and J 7 bases short, with 8 bases between. CDR1 and CDR2 (germline): MNHEY, SVGAGI. The CDR3 is made up of 12 amino acids. In DNA, the CDR3 is TGTGCCAGCAGTTTACTGGAGCAGCCCCAGCATTTT. It encodes CASSLLEQPQHF.

The rearrangement links TRBV7-8 to TRBJ2-7; unclear D gene. Germline-derived CDR1 and CDR2 are SGHVS and FQNEAQ. There are 14 residues in the CDR3. Trimming cost V 2 bases and J 5 bases, with 13 bases left between them. The CDR3 region is CASSLLQTSDEQYF. CDR3 nucleotide sequence: TGTGCCAGCAGCTTACTGCAGACTTCTGACGAGCAGTACTTC.

The rearrangement joins TRBV7-9 to TRBJ2-5, with 11 nucleotides matching TRBD1. The CDR3 runs to 15 residues. V shed 6 bases and J 5 bases; nucleotides not matched to a gene: 8. CDR1 is SEHNR and CDR2 is FQNEAQ in the germline V gene (reference sequence). CDR3 sequence (DNA): TGTGCCAGCAGTTACGGGACAGGGGGGCGTGAGACCCAGTACTTC. Translation: CASSYGTGGRETQYF.

The chain couples TRBV20-1 to TRBJ2-1; 7 bases agree with TRBD2. Germline V lookup: CDR1 DFQATT, CDR2 SNEGSKA (reference sequence). The CDR3 has 13 residues. The trim removed 4 bases at V and 10 bases at J, leaving 10 bases unmatched. CDR3 protein: CSAIEGTTVEQFF. The CDR3 coding sequence is TGCAGTGCTATTGAAGGGACTACTGTCGAGCAGTTCTTC.

This chain links TRBV21-1 with TRBJ1-5; the D call in the table, TRBD1, was not verified against the DNA. TRBV21-1 is noted as a pseudogene. This CDR3 contains 18 residues. CDR3 loop: CASSKATYGTGPLEPQHF. The CDR3 region has the DNA TGTGCCAGCAGCAAAGCGACATACGGGACAGGGCCTCTCGAGCCCCAGCATTTT.